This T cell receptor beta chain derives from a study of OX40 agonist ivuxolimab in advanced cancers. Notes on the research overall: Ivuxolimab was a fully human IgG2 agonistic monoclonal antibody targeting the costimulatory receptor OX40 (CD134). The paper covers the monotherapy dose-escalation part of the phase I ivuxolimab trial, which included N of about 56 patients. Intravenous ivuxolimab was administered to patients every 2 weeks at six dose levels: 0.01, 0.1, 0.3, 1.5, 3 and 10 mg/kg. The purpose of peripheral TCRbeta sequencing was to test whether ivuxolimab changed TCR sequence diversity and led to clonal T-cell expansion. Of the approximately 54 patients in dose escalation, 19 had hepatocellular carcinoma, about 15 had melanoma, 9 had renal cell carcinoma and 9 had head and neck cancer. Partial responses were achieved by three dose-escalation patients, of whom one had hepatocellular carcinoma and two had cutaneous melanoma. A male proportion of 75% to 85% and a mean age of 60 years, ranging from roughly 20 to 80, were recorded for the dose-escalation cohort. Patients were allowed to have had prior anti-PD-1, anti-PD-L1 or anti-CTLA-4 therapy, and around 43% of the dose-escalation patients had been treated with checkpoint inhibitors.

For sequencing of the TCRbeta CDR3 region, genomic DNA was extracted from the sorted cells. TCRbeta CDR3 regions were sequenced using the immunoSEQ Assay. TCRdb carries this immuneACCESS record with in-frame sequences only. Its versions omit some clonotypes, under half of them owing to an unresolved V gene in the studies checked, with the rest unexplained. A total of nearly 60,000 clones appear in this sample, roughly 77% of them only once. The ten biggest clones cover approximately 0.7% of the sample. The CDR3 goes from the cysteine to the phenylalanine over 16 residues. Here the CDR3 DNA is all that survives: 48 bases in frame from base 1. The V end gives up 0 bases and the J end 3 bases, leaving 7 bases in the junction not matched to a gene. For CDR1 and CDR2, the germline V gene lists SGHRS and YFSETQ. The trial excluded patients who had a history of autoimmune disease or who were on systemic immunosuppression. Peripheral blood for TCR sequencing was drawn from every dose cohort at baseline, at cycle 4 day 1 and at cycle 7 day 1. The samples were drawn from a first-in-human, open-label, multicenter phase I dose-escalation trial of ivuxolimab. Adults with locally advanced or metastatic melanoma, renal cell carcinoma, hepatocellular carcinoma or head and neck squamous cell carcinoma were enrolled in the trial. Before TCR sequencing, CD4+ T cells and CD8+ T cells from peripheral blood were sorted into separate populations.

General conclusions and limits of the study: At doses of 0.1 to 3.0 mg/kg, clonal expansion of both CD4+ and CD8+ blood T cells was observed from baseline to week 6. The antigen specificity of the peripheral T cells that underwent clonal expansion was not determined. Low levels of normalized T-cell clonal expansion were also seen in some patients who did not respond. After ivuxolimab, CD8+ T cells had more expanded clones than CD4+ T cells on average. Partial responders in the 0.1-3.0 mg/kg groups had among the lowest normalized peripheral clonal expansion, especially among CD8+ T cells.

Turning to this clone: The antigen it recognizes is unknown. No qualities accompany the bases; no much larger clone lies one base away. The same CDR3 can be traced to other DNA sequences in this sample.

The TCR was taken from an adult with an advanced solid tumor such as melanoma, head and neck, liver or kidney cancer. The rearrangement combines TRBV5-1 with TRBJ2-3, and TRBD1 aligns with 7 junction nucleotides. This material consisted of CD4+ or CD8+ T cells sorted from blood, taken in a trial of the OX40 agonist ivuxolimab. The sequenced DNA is TGCGCCAGCAGCTTGGGCACAGGGGTTGGTACAGATACGCAGTATTTT. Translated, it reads CASSLGTGVGTDTQYF. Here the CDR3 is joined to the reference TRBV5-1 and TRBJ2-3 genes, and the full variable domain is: KAGVTQTPRYLIKTRGQQVTLSCSPISGHRSVSWYQQTPGQGLQFLFEYFSETQRNKGNFPGRFSGRQFSNSRSEMNVSTLELGDSALYLCASSLGTGVGTDTQYFGPGTRLTVL.